This T cell receptor (beta chain) comes out of a study of T cell changes during pregnancy in multiple sclerosis. Data came from immunoSEQ multiplex PCR; TCRdb stores just in-frame clones and leaves some out. Altogether 30,000 to 40,000 clones are present, 90% to 95% being singletons, with the ten largest covering roughly 8%. Germline V CDR1 and CDR2: ENHRY, SYGVKD. This CDR3 region has 11 residues. V was clipped by 6 bases and J by 6 bases, with 9 bases between them. The chain has TRBV10-3 and TRBJ2-7, with D possibly TRBD1 on 6 matching bases. This TCR was sampled from a female donor with multiple sclerosis, enrolled in a pregnancy study. The sequenced sample was CD8+ T cells from peripheral blood mononuclear cells, obtained in the third trimester of pregnancy. The DNA for the CDR3 is TGTGCCATCAGGCTAGGGGGCGAGCAGTACTTC. It is translated as CAIRLGGEQYF.